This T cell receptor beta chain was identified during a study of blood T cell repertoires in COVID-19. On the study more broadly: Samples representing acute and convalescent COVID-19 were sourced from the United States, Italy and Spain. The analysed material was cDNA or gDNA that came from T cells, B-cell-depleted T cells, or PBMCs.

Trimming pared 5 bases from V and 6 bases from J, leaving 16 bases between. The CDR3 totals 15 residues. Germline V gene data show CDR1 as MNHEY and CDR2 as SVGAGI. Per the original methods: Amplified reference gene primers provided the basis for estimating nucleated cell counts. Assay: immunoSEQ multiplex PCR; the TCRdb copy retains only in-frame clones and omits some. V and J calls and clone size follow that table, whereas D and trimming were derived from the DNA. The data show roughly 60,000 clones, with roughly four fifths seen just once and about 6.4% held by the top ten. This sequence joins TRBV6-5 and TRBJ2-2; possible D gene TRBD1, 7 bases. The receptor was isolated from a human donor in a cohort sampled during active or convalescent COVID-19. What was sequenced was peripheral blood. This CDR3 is CASSTTGEVPGELFF. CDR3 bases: TGTGCCAGCAGTACAACAGGGGAGGTCCCCGGGGAGCTGTTTTTT.